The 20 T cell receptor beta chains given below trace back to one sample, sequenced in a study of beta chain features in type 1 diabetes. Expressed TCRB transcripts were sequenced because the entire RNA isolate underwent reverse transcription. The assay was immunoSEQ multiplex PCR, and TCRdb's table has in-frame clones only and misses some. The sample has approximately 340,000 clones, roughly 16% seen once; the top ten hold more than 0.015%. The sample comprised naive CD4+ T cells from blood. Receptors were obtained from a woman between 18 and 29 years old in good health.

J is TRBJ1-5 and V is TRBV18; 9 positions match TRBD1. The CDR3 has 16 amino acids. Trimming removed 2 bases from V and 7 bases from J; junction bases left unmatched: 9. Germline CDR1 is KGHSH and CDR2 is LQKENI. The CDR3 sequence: CASSPSQGAFAQPQHF. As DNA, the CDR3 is TGTGCCAGCTCACCATCACAGGGGGCATTCGCGCAGCCCCAGCATTTT.

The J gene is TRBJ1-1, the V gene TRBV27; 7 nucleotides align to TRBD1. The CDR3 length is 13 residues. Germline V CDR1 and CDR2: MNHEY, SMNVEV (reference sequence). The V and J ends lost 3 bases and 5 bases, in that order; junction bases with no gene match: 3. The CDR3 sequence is CASSLTGLTEAFF. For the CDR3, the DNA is TGTGCCAGCAGTTTGACAGGGTTGACTGAAGCTTTCTTT.

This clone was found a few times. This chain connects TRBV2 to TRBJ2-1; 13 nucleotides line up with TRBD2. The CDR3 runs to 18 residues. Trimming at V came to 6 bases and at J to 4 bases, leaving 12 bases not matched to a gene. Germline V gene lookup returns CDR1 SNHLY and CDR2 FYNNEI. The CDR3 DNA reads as TGTGCCAGCAGCCGAAGGGGGACTAGCGGGACCTTATACAATGAGCAGTTCTTC. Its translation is CASSRRGTSGTLYNEQFF. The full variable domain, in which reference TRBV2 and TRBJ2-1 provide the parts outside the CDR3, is EPEVTQTPSHQVTQMGQEVILRCVPISNHLYFYWYRQILGQKVEFLVSFYNNEISEKSEIFDDQFSVERPDGSNFTLKIRSTKLEDSAMYFCASSRRGTSGTLYNEQFFGPGTRLTVL.

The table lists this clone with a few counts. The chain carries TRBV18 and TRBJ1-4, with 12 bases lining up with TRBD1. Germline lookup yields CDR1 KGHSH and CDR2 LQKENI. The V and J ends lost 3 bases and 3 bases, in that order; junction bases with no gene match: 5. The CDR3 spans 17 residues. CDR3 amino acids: CASSPGQGAPANEKLFF. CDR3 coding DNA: TGTGCCAGCTCACCGGGACAGGGGGCGCCTGCTAATGAAAAACTGTTTTTT. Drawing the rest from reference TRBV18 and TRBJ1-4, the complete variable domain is NAGVMQNPRHLVRRRGQEARLRCSPMKGHSHVYWYRQLPEEGLKFMVYLQKENIIDESGMPKERFSAEFPKEGPSILRIQQVVRGDSAAYFCASSPGQGAPANEKLFFGSGTQLSVL.

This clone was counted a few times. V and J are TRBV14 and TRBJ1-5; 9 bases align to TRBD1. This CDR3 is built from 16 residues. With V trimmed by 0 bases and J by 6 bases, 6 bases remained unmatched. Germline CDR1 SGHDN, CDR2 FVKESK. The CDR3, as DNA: TGTGCCAGCAGCCAAGATCAGTACAGGGGGCTTCAGCCCCAGCATTTT. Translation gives CASSQDQYRGLQPQHF.

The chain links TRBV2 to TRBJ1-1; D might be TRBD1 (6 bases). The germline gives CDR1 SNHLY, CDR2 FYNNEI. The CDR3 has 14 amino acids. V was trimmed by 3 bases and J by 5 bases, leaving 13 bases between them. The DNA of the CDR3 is TGTGCCAGCAGTGATTCAGGGGCAGTGACTGAAGCTTTCTTT. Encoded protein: CASSDSGAVTEAFF. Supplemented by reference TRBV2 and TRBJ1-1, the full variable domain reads EPEVTQTPSHQVTQMGQEVILRCVPISNHLYFYWYRQILGQKVEFLVSFYNNEISEKSEIFDDQFSVERPDGSNFTLKIRSTKLEDSAMYFCASSDSGAVTEAFFGQGTRLTVV.

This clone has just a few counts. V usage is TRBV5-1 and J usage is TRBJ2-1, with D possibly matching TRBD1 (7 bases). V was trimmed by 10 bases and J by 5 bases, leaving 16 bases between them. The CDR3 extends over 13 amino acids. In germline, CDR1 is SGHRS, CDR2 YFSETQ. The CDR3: CASGGTQHNEQFF. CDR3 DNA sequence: TGCGCCTCAGGGGGGACACAACACAATGAGCAGTTCTTC.

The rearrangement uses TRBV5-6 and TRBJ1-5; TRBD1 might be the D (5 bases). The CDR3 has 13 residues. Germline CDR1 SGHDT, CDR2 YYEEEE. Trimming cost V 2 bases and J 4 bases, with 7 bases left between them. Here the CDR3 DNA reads TGTGCCAGCAGCTTTGGGGGGAATCAGCCCCAGCATTTT. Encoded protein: CASSFGGNQPQHF.

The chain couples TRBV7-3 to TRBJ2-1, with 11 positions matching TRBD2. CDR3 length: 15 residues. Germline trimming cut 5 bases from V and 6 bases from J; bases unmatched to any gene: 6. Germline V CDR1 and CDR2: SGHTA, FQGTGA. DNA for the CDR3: TGTGCCAGCAGCGTCGGGACTAGCGGAACCAATGAGCAGTTCTTC. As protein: CASSVGTSGTNEQFF. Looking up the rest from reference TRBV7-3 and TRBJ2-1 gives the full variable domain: GAGVSQTPSNKVTEKGKYVELRCDPISGHTALYWYRQSLGQGPEFLIYFQGTGAADDSGLPNDRFFAVRPEGSVSTLKIQRTERGDSAVYLCASSVGTSGTNEQFFGPGTRLTVL.

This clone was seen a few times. DNA of the CDR3: TGTGCCAGTAGTATCTCCCAGGGGGGTGAGCAGTTCTTC. Translation: CASSISQGGEQFF. The V and J genes are TRBV19 and TRBJ2-1; D is possibly TRBD1 (7 bases). Germline assignment: CDR1 LNHDA and CDR2 SQIVND (reference sequence). The CDR3 sequence is 13 residues long. V dropped 3 bases and J dropped 9 bases, with 12 bases sitting between them.

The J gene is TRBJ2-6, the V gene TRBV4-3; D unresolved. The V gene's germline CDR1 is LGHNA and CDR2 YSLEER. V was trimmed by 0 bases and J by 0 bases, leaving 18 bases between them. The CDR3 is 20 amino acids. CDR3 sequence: CASSQDLPQRWISGANVLTF. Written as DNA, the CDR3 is TGCGCCAGCAGCCAAGATCTACCTCAGAGGTGGATCTCTGGGGCCAACGTCCTGACTTTC.

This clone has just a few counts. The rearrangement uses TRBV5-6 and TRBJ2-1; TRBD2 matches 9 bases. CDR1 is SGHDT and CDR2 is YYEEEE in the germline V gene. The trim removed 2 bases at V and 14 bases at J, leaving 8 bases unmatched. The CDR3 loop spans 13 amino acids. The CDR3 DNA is TGTGCCAGCAGCTTTGGCCTAGCGGGACTGGAGTTCTTC. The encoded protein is CASSFGLAGLEFF. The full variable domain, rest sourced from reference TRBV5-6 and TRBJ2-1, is DAGVTQSPTHLIKTRGQQVTLRCSPKSGHDTVSWYQQALGQGPQFIFQYYEEEERQRGNFPDRFSGHQFPNYSSELNVNALLLGDSALYLCASSFGLAGLEFFGPGTRLTVL.

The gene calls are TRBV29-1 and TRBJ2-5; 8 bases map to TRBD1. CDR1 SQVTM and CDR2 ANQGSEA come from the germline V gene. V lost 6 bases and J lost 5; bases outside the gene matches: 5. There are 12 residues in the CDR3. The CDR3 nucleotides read TGCAGCGTCGGACAGGGTACGGAGACCCAGTACTTC. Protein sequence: CSVGQGTETQYF.

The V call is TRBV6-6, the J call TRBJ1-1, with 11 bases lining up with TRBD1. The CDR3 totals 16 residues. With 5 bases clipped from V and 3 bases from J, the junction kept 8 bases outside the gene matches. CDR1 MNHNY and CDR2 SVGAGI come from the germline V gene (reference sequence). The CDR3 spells CASSPRDRGLYTEAFF. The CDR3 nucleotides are TGTGCCAGCAGTCCCCGGGACAGGGGGTTGTACACTGAAGCTTTCTTT.

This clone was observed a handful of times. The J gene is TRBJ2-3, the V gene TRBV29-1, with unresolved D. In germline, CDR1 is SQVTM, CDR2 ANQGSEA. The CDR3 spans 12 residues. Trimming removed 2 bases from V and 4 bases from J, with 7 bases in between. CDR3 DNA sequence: TGCAGCGTTGAACGAGCCGCAGATACGCAGTATTTT. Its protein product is CSVERAADTQYF.

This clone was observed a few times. CDR3 region: CSVASGTSYNEQFF. The CDR3 DNA reads TGCAGCGTTGCTAGCGGGACCTCCTACAATGAGCAGTTCTTC. The chain has TRBV29-1 and TRBJ2-1, with 9 positions matching TRBD2. With V trimmed by 4 bases and J by 0 bases, 1 base remained unmatched. Germline V gives CDR1 SQVTM, CDR2 ANQGSEA. This CDR3 is 14 amino acids long.

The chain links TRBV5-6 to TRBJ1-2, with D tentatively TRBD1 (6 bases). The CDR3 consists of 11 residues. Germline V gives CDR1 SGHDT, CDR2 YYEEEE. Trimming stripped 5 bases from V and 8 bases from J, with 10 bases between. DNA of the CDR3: TGTGCCAGCAGTTTTACAGGGGGCTACACCTTC. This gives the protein CASSFTGGYTF.

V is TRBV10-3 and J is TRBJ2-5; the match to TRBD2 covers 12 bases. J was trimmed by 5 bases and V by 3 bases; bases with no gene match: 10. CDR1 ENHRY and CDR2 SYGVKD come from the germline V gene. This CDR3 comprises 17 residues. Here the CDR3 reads CAISEGLAGGPSETQYF. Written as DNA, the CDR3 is TGTGCCATCAGTGAAGGGCTAGCGGGAGGGCCGTCGGAGACCCAGTACTTC.

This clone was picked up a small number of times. The CDR3 loop reads CAWSFGLDKNIQYF. CDR3 in DNA: TGTGCCTGGAGCTTCGGACTAGACAAAAACATTCAGTACTTC. The rearrangement links TRBV30 to TRBJ2-4; 7 nucleotides align to TRBD2. The CDR3 sequence is 14 residues long. Germline V gene sequence: CDR1 GTSNPN, CDR2 SVGIG (reference sequence). After removal of 3 bases from V and 3 bases from J, the junction contained 5 bases not matched to a gene.

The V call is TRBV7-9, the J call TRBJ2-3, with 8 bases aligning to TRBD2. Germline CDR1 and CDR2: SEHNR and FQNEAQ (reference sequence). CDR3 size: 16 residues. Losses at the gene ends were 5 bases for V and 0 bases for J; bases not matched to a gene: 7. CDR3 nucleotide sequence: TGTGCCAGCAGCCCCAATAGCGGGACTAGCACAGATACGCAGTATTTT. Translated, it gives CASSPNSGTSTDTQYF.